Following are 32 T cell receptor beta chains from one sample sequenced in a study of T cell responses to AZD1222 COVID-19 vaccine. The table came from immunoSEQ multiplex PCR; TCRdb's copy has only in-frame clones and leaves some out. The table shows about 93,000 clones, with roughly nine tenths occurring only once. Sample: peripheral blood, taken 28 days after the second AZD1222 dose. The receptor set was obtained from an adult who received the AZD1222 COVID-19 vaccine.

The rearrangement links TRBV5-6 to TRBJ2-3; 9 positions match TRBD1. The CDR3 has 16 amino acids. Germline V gene data show CDR1 as SGHDT and CDR2 as YYEEEE. V trimming: 4 bases; J trimming: 5 bases; junction bases outside the gene matches: 11. The CDR3 DNA follows: TGTGCCAGCAGCACGGAAGGGACAGGGTGGGAAGATACGCAGTATTTT. As protein: CASSTEGTGWEDTQYF.

The CDR3 DNA follows: TGCGCCAGCAGCGGAGTCTCGGGTCGCATGAACACTGAAGCTTTCTTT. Amino acid sequence: CASSGVSGRMNTEAFF. The chain has TRBV5-1 and TRBJ1-1; D is ambiguous. V was pared by 4 bases and J by 0 bases, with 16 bases between. Germline values: CDR1 SGHRS, CDR2 YFSETQ. The length of the CDR3 is 16 residues.

The rearrangement joins TRBV6-8 to TRBJ2-1, with a possible D match to TRBD2 (6 bases). Per the germline V gene, CDR1 is MNHGY and CDR2 is SAAAGT. This CDR3 comprises 15 residues. Trimming shortened V by 9 bases and J by 1 base, and 16 bases separated the two germline ends. CDR3 in amino acids: CARGLGTLSYNEQFF. As DNA, the CDR3 is TGTGCCAGGGGCCTAGGGACTTTGTCCTACAATGAGCAGTTCTTC.

This clone was counted between two and nine times. J is TRBJ2-6 and V is TRBV6-4; TRBD2 might be the D (5 bases). Germline CDR1 and CDR2: MRHNA and SNTAGT. The CDR3 totals 16 residues. V was shortened by 4 bases and J by 0 bases, with 10 bases between the two germline ends. CDR3 loop: CASSAGDLSGANVLTF. Here the CDR3 DNA reads TGTGCCAGCAGTGCCGGGGATCTCTCTGGGGCCAACGTCCTGACTTTC.

V and J are TRBV3-1 (or the pseudogene TRBV3-2) and TRBJ2-4, with TRBD1 as a possible D gene (5 bases). CDR3 length equals 16 residues. Germline V gene lookup returns CDR1 LGHDT and CDR2 YNNKEL (reference sequence). V was trimmed by 0 bases and J by 0 bases, leaving 9 bases between them. CDR3 coding DNA: TGTGCCAGCAGCCAAGAAAGGGGCCGAGCCAAAAACATTCAGTACTTC. Translating gives CASSQERGRAKNIQYF.

V and J are TRBV6-5 and TRBJ1-1; no reliable D call. In germline, CDR1 is MNHEY, CDR2 SVGAGI. CDR3 length: 11 residues. The V end lost 4 bases, the J end lost 5 bases, and 5 bases lay between the germline ends. DNA of the CDR3: TGTGCCAGCAGTTCAGCGACTGAAGCTTTCTTT. Translation gives CASSSATEAFF.

This rearrangement joins TRBV7-8 to TRBJ1-2; possibly TRBD1 for D (5 bases). Trimming pared 1 base from V and 4 bases from J, leaving 13 bases between. This CDR3 has 15 residues. The germline V gene has CDR1 SGHVS and CDR2 FQNEAQ. For the CDR3, the DNA is TGTGCCAGCAGCTTAGGGGTCGACAGACCCTATGGCTACACCTTC. As protein: CASSLGVDRPYGYTF.

The genes are TRBV30 and TRBJ1-5; TRBD1 aligns across 9 bases. The CDR3 length is 14 residues. Trimming at V came to 2 bases and at J to 6 bases, leaving 5 bases not matched to a gene. CDR1 and CDR2 (germline): GTSNPN, SVGIG (reference sequence). The CDR3 region is CAWSSTGGGQPQHF. Written as DNA, the CDR3 is TGTGCCTGGAGTAGTACAGGGGGCGGTCAGCCCCAGCATTTT.

This sequence joins TRBV10-3 and TRBJ1-2; D may be TRBD1 (6 bases). Germline CDR1 reads ENHRY; CDR2 reads SYGVKD. This CDR3 region has 11 residues. The CDR3 here is CDEDSVYGYTF. In DNA form, the CDR3 reads TGTGACGAGGACAGCGTCTATGGCTACACCTTC.

The rearrangement uses TRBV11-2 and TRBJ2-7, with D perhaps given as TRBD1 or TRBD2 (6 bases each). From germline, CDR1 is SGHAT and CDR2 FQNNGV. V lost 5 bases and J 7 bases, leaving 18 bases between the germline ends. The CDR3 loop spans 14 amino acids. CDR3 DNA sequence: TGTGCCAGCAGCCCCCTTAGGGGGGCGTTTGAGCAGTACTTC. Translated, it gives CASSPLRGAFEQYF.

This chain connects TRBV7-3 to TRBJ2-2; the D gene is possibly TRBD2 (6 bases). Germline lookup yields CDR1 SGHTA and CDR2 FQGTGA. Trimming cost V 1 base and J 3 bases, with 18 bases left between them. The CDR3 has 18 amino acids. CDR3 in amino acids: CASSLNPAGDSYTGELFF. The CDR3, as DNA: TGTGCCAGCAGCTTAAATCCAGCGGGCGATTCCTACACCGGGGAGCTGTTTTTT.

The chain joins TRBV7-6 to TRBJ2-1; unclear D gene. The length of the CDR3 is 17 residues. Looked up from germline, CDR1 is SGHVS and CDR2 is FNYEAQ. The ends were cut back, 1 base at V and 2 bases at J, with 15 bases in the middle. The CDR3 reads CASSLGGVSETYNEQFF. DNA of the CDR3: TGTGCCAGCAGCTTAGGAGGAGTCAGTGAGACCTACAATGAGCAGTTCTTC.

The chain combines TRBV11-1 with TRBJ1-1, with 10 bases fitting TRBD1. Germline loops: CDR1 SGHAT, CDR2 FQDESV (reference sequence). The V and J ends lost 0 bases and 1 base, in that order; junction bases with no gene match: 8. The CDR3 has 18 amino acids. CDR3 DNA sequence: TGTGCCAGCAGCTTAGCTTTCGTGGACAGGGGGAGGAACACTGAAGCTTTCTTT. Protein: CASSLAFVDRGRNTEAFF.

The chain is built from TRBV15 and TRBJ2-7; TRBD1 agrees at 9 bases. The V segment lost 3 bases and the J segment 0 bases; nucleotides outside the gene matches: 6. This CDR3 region has 16 residues. CDR1 LNHNV and CDR2 YYDKDF come from the germline V gene (reference sequence). CDR3: CATSSFGQGSSYEQYF. CDR3 sequence (DNA): TGTGCCACCAGCAGTTTCGGACAGGGGAGCTCCTACGAGCAGTACTTC.

The V and J genes are TRBV25-1 and TRBJ2-1, with D perhaps assigned TRBD1 or TRBD2 (5 bases each). The CDR3 length is 11 residues. V dropped 6 bases and J dropped 6 bases, with 6 bases sitting between them. Germline values: CDR1 MGHDK, CDR2 SYGVNS. The CDR3 reads CASRGPNEQFF. In nucleotides, the CDR3 is TGTGCCAGCAGGGGACCCAATGAGCAGTTCTTC.

This chain joins TRBV7-8 and TRBJ2-1, with TRBD2 identical over 12 bases. The CDR3 is 16 amino acids. V dropped 5 bases and J dropped 12; count of bases not matched to a gene: 14. Looked up from germline, CDR1 is SGHVS and CDR2 is FQNEAQ. The DNA for the CDR3 is TGTGCCAGCAGCACCACCGGGACTAGCGGGTATCAGGGGCAGTTCTTC. Translated, it gives CASSTTGTSGYQGQFF. Full variable domain (outside the CDR3, taken from reference TRBV7-8 and TRBJ2-1): GAGVSQSPRYKVAKRGQDVALRCDPISGHVSLFWYQQALGQGPEFLTYFQNEAQLDKSGLPSDRFFAERPEGSVSTLKIQRTQQEDSAVYLCASSTTGTSGYQGQFFGPGTRLTVL.

The chain is built from TRBV5-1 and TRBJ2-5; D tentatively fits TRBD1 or TRBD2 (5 bases each). Trimming took 2 bases from V and 5 from J, leaving 10 bases between them. The CDR3 runs to 13 residues. Germline CDR1 reads SGHRS; CDR2 reads YFSETQ. The CDR3 region is CASSFEGRETQYF. The CDR3 nucleotides read TGCGCCAGCAGCTTTGAGGGGCGCGAGACCCAGTACTTC.

This chain uses TRBV7-9 with TRBJ1-1; D ambiguous. Trimming stripped 1 base from V and 4 bases from J, with 10 bases between. The germline CDR1 and CDR2 sequences are SEHNR and FQNEAQ (reference sequence). This CDR3 has 14 residues. CDR3 nucleotides: TGTGCCAGCAGCTTAGTATTGGAACCCACTGAAGCTTTCTTT. Its protein is CASSLVLEPTEAFF. The full variable domain, completed using reference TRBV7-9 and TRBJ1-1, is DTGVSQNPRHKITKRGQNVTFRCDPISEHNRLYWYRQTLGQGPEFLTYFQNEAQLEKSRLLSDRFSAERPKGSFSTLEIQRTEQGDSAMYLCASSLVLEPTEAFFGQGTRLTVV.

The V gene is TRBV27, the J gene TRBJ1-2; D might be TRBD1 (5 bases). Germline loops: CDR1 MNHEY, CDR2 SMNVEV (reference sequence). V was shortened by 6 bases and J by 5 bases, with 16 bases between the two germline ends. The CDR3 runs 14 residues. The CDR3 DNA reads as TGTGCCAGCAGCCGATTCCCAGGGTTTTATGGCTACACCTTC. Translating gives CASSRFPGFYGYTF.

The J gene is TRBJ1-1, the V gene TRBV19; a weak D match, TRBD1 (5 bases). Germline values: CDR1 LNHDA, CDR2 SQIVND (reference sequence). Trimming cost V 4 bases and J 1 base, with 19 bases left between them. The CDR3 is 17 residues long. The CDR3 spells CASSSWGVRVTNTEAFF. CDR3 sequence (DNA): TGTGCCAGTAGTAGTTGGGGGGTTCGAGTAACGAACACTGAAGCTTTCTTT.

The chain recombines TRBV27 with TRBJ1-2; D is uncertain. The CDR3 extends over 16 amino acids. Trimming removed 5 bases from V and 4 bases from J, with 20 bases in between. Germline CDR1 and CDR2: MNHEY and SMNVEV (reference sequence). The CDR3, as DNA: TGTGCCAGCAGTGGACTGATGGGGTCGCGGCTCTATGGCTACACCTTC. The encoded protein is CASSGLMGSRLYGYTF.

The count of this clone is one. The gene calls are TRBV28 and TRBJ1-2; 9 bases map to TRBD1. Germline CDR1 MDHEN, CDR2 SYDVKM. This CDR3 spans 15 amino acids. With 5 bases clipped from V and 5 bases from J, the junction kept 9 bases outside the gene matches. In DNA form, the CDR3 reads TGTGCCAGCAGTGCCCCGGGACAGGGACAATATGGCTACACCTTC. Protein product: CASSAPGQGQYGYTF.

The CDR3 bases are TGTGCCAGCAGCTTAGAGAACGGGGTGAATCAGCCCCAGCATTTT. Protein product: CASSLENGVNQPQHF. The chain employs TRBV7-6 and TRBJ1-5, with no clear D. The length of the CDR3 is 15 residues. Deletions cut 1 base from V and 4 bases from J, with 11 bases between. Germline V CDR1 and CDR2: SGHVS, FNYEAQ.

The gene calls are TRBV20-1 and TRBJ1-2; D remains unclear. The length of the CDR3 is 10 residues. The V gene lost 4 bases and the J gene lost 6 bases, with 6 bases spanning the gap. Germline CDR1 DFQATT, CDR2 SNEGSKA (reference sequence). The CDR3 bases are TGCAGTGCTACAGATAATGGCTACACCTTC. It codes for CSATDNGYTF.

The rearrangement joins TRBV2 to TRBJ1-2; 8 bases align to TRBD1. The germline V gene has CDR1 SNHLY and CDR2 FYNNEI. The J segment lost 6 bases and the V segment lost 1 base, leaving 4 bases of the junction unmatched. The CDR3 length is 14 residues. The CDR3 here is CASSEGQGTDGYTF. The CDR3 bases are TGTGCCAGCAGTGAAGGACAGGGGACTGATGGCTACACCTTC.

V usage is TRBV2 and J usage is TRBJ2-5; a possible D gene is TRBD2 (6 bases). V was shortened by 4 bases and J by 4 bases, with 7 bases between the two germline ends. The CDR3 has 12 residues. Germline CDR1 SNHLY, CDR2 FYNNEI. The CDR3 DNA reads as TGTGCCAGCAGTGTGGAGGGAGAGACCCAGTACTTC. Translation gives CASSVEGETQYF.

The chain uses TRBV7-2 and TRBJ1-5; 10 bases fit TRBD1. Germline V lookup: CDR1 SGHTA, CDR2 FQGNSA. The CDR3 has 15 amino acids. Trimming removed 3 bases from V and 3 bases from J; junction bases left unmatched: 2. As DNA, the CDR3 is TGTGCCAGCAGCTTGGGACAGGGGAACAATCAGCCCCAGCATTTT. This translates into CASSLGQGNNQPQHF.

This chain connects TRBV24-1 to TRBJ2-1, with TRBD2 matching 10 bases. The CDR3 has 17 amino acids. With V trimmed by 2 bases and J by 7 bases, 10 bases remained unmatched. Germline CDR1 is KGHDR and CDR2 is SFDVKD. The CDR3 coding sequence is TGTGCCACCAGTGATTCCCAACTAGCGGGAACCCGAAATGAGCAGTTCTTC. Its translation is CATSDSQLAGTRNEQFF.

This chain uses TRBV2 with TRBJ1-1, with D possibly matching TRBD1 (5 bases). V shed 6 bases and J shed 0 bases, with 14 bases lying between them. Germline CDR1 and CDR2: SNHLY and FYNNEI. The CDR3 is 15 amino acids. CDR3 DNA sequence: TGTGCCAGCAGAGACCGGACAAGCATGAACACTGAAGCTTTCTTT. Translation: CASRDRTSMNTEAFF.

This chain links TRBV5-6 with TRBJ1-1; no definite D call. V dropped 2 bases and J dropped 4 bases, with 3 bases sitting between them. CDR3 length: 11 amino acids. Germline lookup yields CDR1 SGHDT and CDR2 YYEEEE. The CDR3 coding sequence is TGTGCCAGCAGCTTTCGCACTGAAGCTTTCTTT. This gives the protein CASSFRTEAFF.

The genes are TRBV6-5 and TRBJ2-7; D is possibly TRBD1 (5 bases). The germline V and J ends were trimmed by 5 bases and 1 base, with 9 bases remaining between them. The CDR3 sequence is 13 residues long. Germline CDR1 MNHEY, CDR2 SVGAGI. CDR3 DNA sequence: TGTGCCAGCAGTAGGACAAGATCCTACGAGCAGTACTTC. Its protein is CASSRTRSYEQYF.

This chain joins TRBV27 and TRBJ1-5, with 7 bases identical to TRBD1. The germline V gene encodes CDR1 MNHEY and CDR2 SMNVEV (reference sequence). CDR3 length: 17 amino acids. The ends lost 1 base at V and 1 base at J; junction bases unmatched: 7. CDR3 loop: CASSLFGGRGSNQPQHF. CDR3 DNA: TGTGCCAGCAGTTTATTTGGAGGCAGGGGGAGCAATCAGCCCCAGCATTTT.